This T cell receptor beta chain came from a study of T cells in Graves' hyperthyroidism and ophthalmopathy. The CDR3 runs to 15 residues. Germline CDR1 ENHRY, CDR2 SYGVKD. Trimming removed 7 bases at V and 2 bases at J, with 18 bases between. General study findings and limits: Within blood appeared most thyroid clonotypes that had expanded above 0.001. Ophthalmopathy was separated from stable hyperthyroidism by a 13 V-J model.

RNA transcripts served as the template for amplifying TCR beta CDR3 regions. First-round RT-PCR of the TCR CDR3 relied on the HTBI primer set. TCRdb processed the multiplex PCR reads anew with MiXCR; each CDR3 protein has one entry. Here the sample spans a few hundred thousand distinct CDR3 sequences, less than 15% being singletons. This clonotype was recorded at least ten times. Its antigen is not known. Fresh 10 ml peripheral blood yielded PBMCs. The TCR originated in a woman aged 18-29 years with Graves' hyperthyroidism. The material sequenced was blood. The gene calls are TRBV10-3 and TRBJ2-7; D uncertain. CDR3 amino acids: CAITENVTPTYEQYF. The CDR3 nucleotides are TGTGCCATCACGGAAAACGTCACTCCAACCTACGAGCAGTACTTC.